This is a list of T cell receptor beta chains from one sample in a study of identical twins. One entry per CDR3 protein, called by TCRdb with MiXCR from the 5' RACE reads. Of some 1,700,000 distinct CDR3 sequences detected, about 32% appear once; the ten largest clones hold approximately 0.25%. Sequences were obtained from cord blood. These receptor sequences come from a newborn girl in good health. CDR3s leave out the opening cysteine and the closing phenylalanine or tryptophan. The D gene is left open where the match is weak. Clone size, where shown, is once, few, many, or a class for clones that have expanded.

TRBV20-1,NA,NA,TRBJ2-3,SALGDSTDTQY
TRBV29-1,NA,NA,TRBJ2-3,SVFESLGRGTDTQY
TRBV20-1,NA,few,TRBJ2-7,SAGGLSSYEQY
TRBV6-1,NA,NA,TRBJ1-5,ASSELGRVREPQH
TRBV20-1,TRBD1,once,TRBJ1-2,SARRDRDYGYT
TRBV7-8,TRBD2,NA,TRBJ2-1,ASSFNSGGEYNEQF
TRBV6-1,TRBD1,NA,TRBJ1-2,ASSLWGPGQDLYGYT
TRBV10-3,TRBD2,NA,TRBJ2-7,AISDLAGGRNEQY
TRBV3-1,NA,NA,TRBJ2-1,ASSHDTYNEQF
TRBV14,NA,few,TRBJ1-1,ASSQDSPEAF
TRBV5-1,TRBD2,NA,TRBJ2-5,ASSGTSEETQY
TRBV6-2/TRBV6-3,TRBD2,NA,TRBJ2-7,ASSETSGSPYEQY
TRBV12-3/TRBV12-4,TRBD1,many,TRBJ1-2,ASSSPPGTGGQANYGYT
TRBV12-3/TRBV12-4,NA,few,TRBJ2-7,ASRRGRASSYEQY
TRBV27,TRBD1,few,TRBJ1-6,ASRVGTGGLNSPLH
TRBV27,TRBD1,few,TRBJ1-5,ASSWGTDQPQH